Listed here are 32 T cell receptor beta chains from one sample, sequenced in a study of blood T cells in healthy people across ages. The second PCR ran about 6 to 12 cycles with a sample-barcoded 5' primer and J-beta primers. MiXCR, applied by TCRdb to the 5' RACE reads, yields one record per CDR3 protein. The profile shows fewer than 1,000,000 distinct CDR3 sequences, about 47% of them singletons. Sequencing input: blood. Receptor source: a man at least 80 years old in good health.

V and J are TRBV19 and TRBJ2-1, with D possibly matching TRBD2 (7 bases). In germline, CDR1 is LNHDA, CDR2 SQIVND (reference sequence). The V gene lost 7 bases and the J gene lost 0 bases, with 10 bases spanning the gap. The CDR3 has 14 residues. The DNA for the CDR3 is TGTGCCAGTAACGGGGGGCCCTCCTACAATGAGCAGTTCTTC. This sequence encodes CASNGGPSYNEQFF.

The chain couples TRBV20-1 to TRBJ2-3; unclear D gene. The CDR3 consists of 13 residues. Per the germline V gene, CDR1 is DFQATT and CDR2 is SNEGSKA (reference sequence). V lost 0 bases and J 2 bases, leaving 6 bases between the germline ends. The CDR3 DNA follows: TGCAGTGCTAGAGATCCGTTCACAGATACGCAGTATTTT. This gives the protein CSARDPFTDTQYF.

This clonotype was seen once. V and J are TRBV29-1 and TRBJ2-1, with no clear D. There are 13 residues in the CDR3. CDR1 and CDR2 (germline): SQVTM, ANQGSEA. V lost 7 bases, J lost 10 bases, and 20 bases lay in between. Here the CDR3 reads CSARAPASREQFF. As DNA, the CDR3 is TGCAGCGCCCGTGCCCCCGCATCCCGGGAGCAGTTCTTC.

The chain joins TRBV29-1 to TRBJ2-4, with 9 bases aligning to TRBD1. Trimming at V came to 7 bases and at J to 13 bases, leaving 14 bases not matched to a gene. CDR1 SQVTM and CDR2 ANQGSEA come from the germline V gene. The CDR3 has 13 residues. The CDR3 protein is CSAMTGGAGGQYF. Here the CDR3 DNA reads TGCAGCGCCATGACAGGGGGGGCAGGGGGGCAGTACTTC.

J is TRBJ2-1 and V is TRBV13; a weak D match, TRBD1 (6 bases). The CDR3 covers 12 residues. Trimming shortened V by 8 bases and J by 9 bases, and 14 bases separated the two germline ends. Germline CDR1 PRHDT, CDR2 FYEKMQ (reference sequence). DNA of the CDR3: TGTGCCAGCGGTACAGGGCAGGGTGAGCAGTTCTTC. Translating gives CASGTGQGEQFF.

The V call is TRBV12-3 or TRBV12-4, the J call TRBJ2-1, with 8 bases lining up with TRBD2. This CDR3 contains 19 residues. V dropped 0 bases and J dropped 0; count of bases not matched to a gene: 10. The CDR3 protein is CASSLAPSLGGGSYNEQFF. CDR3 DNA sequence: TGTGCCAGCAGTTTAGCGCCTTCTCTCGGGGGGGGCTCCTACAATGAGCAGTTCTTC.

This clonotype has a handful of counts. The rearrangement joins TRBV19 to TRBJ2-4, with D perhaps TRBD1 (6 bases). Germline CDR1 is LNHDA and CDR2 is SQIVND (reference sequence). The CDR3 has 13 amino acids. V was cut by 3 bases and J by 7 bases, with 10 bases left in between. The CDR3 DNA reads TGTGCCAGTAGTATTGGGGGCTCGAACATTCAGTACTTC. Its protein is CASSIGGSNIQYF.

The chain uses TRBV6-7 and TRBJ2-1; a possible D gene is TRBD2 (6 bases). TRBV6-7 qualifies as an ORF whose function is uncertain. V was shortened by 2 bases and J by 5 bases, with 16 bases between the two germline ends. The CDR3 length is 16 residues. This CDR3 is CASSYPFGGRHNEQFF. The CDR3 DNA reads TGTGCCAGCAGTTACCCCTTCGGGGGACGACACAATGAGCAGTTCTTC.

The V and J genes are TRBV4-2 and TRBJ1-4, with TRBD1 matching over 8 bases. V was clipped by 4 bases and J by 8 bases; unmatched bases: 9. The CDR3 extends over 15 amino acids. Germline V gene data show CDR1 as LGHNA and CDR2 as YNFKEQ. The CDR3 coding sequence is TGTGCCAGCAGCCCAGTATCAGGGGGCGGAGAAAAACTGTTTTTT. It specifies CASSPVSGGGEKLFF.

In this sample, this clonotype turned up many times. The junction departs from the called germline gene at one end, perhaps through a read error. The rearrangement uses TRBV6-1 and TRBJ2-1; perhaps D is TRBD1 or TRBD2 (5 bases each). The CDR3 has 14 amino acids. Germline CDR1 MNHNS, CDR2 SASEGT. The CDR3 loop reads CASKPGRSDNEQFF. CDR3 sequence (DNA): TGTGCCAGTAAACCGGGACGCTCCGACAATGAGCAGTTCTTC.

This clonotype occurred a few times. V gene TRBV7-2 combines with J gene TRBJ2-1; 11 bases line up with TRBD2. CDR1 SGHTA and CDR2 FQGNSA come from the germline V gene. V was clipped by 6 bases and J by 8 bases; unmatched bases: 9. CDR3 length: 15 amino acids. The DNA of the CDR3 is TGTGCCAGCAGGAAGACAGCTAGCGGGGGGCATGAGCAGTTCTTC. Translation: CASRKTASGGHEQFF.

Only one count was recorded for this clonotype. V usage is TRBV21-1 and J usage is TRBJ1-2; the table's TRBD1 call for D was not verified on the DNA. TRBV21-1 is designated a pseudogene. This CDR3 is 14 amino acids long. CDR3 in amino acids: CASSKEGCYRGYTF. CDR3 nucleotide sequence: TGTGCCAGCAGCAAAGAGGGTTGTTACAGGGGCTACACCTTC.

Only a few counts were recorded for this clonotype. The rearrangement links TRBV6-6 to TRBJ2-7, with 8 positions matching TRBD2. The CDR3 length is 15 residues. After removal of 2 bases from V and 3 bases from J, the junction contained 6 bases not matched to a gene. Germline assignment: CDR1 MNHNY and CDR2 SVGAGI (reference sequence). CDR3 residues: CASSYPGLEIYEQYF. In nucleotides, the CDR3 is TGTGCCAGCAGTTACCCGGGACTAGAGATCTACGAGCAGTACTTC.

The chain couples TRBV10-3 to TRBJ2-7; tentatively, D is TRBD2 (5 bases). The CDR3 totals 13 residues. Germline CDR1 is ENHRY and CDR2 is SYGVKD. Between the trimmed V and J ends, which lost 7 bases and 2 bases, there was a span of 12 bases. As DNA, the CDR3 is TGTGCCATCACCGACTACCAGGCCTACGAGCAGTACTTC. Translated, it gives CAITDYQAYEQYF.

The chain links TRBV20-1 to TRBJ2-5; 9 bases agree with TRBD2. The germline CDR1 and CDR2 sequences are DFQATT and SNEGSKA (reference sequence). The CDR3 covers 16 residues. V lost 0 bases and J lost 3; bases outside the gene matches: 8. The CDR3 DNA reads as TGCAGTGCTAGAGATCCGGGCGGGGGGGTTAAAGAGACCCAGTACTTC. Translating gives CSARDPGGGVKETQYF.

The CDR3 reads CSVGGQGPSGANVLTF. Here the CDR3 DNA reads TGCAGCGTTGGGGGACAGGGACCCTCTGGGGCCAACGTCCTGACTTTC. The chain uses TRBV29-1 and TRBJ2-6; TRBD1 matches 9 bases. The germline gives CDR1 SQVTM, CDR2 ANQGSEA. The CDR3 loop spans 16 amino acids. V trimming: 4 bases; J trimming: 0 bases; junction bases outside the gene matches: 4.

This clonotype occurred a few times. The V call is TRBV5-1, the J call TRBJ2-7; D possibly corresponds to TRBD2 (6 bases). The germline V gene encodes CDR1 SGHRS and CDR2 YFSETQ. Trimming stripped 4 bases from V and 0 bases from J, with 14 bases between. The CDR3 totals 15 residues. The CDR3 coding sequence is TGCGCCAGCAGCGGTGTGCTAGCGACCTCCTACGAGCAGTACTTC. This translates into CASSGVLATSYEQYF.

This clonotype was detected only once. One junction end disagrees with the germline gene, perhaps due to a read error. The J gene is TRBJ2-1, the V gene TRBV6-2 or TRBV6-3, with D uncertain. The J call may be incorrect, as the DNA end agrees better with TRBJ2-7. The CDR3 spans 15 residues. Germline V lookup: CDR1 MNHEY, CDR2 SVGEGT. The CDR3 DNA is TGTGCCAGCAATTACACCCAAAACTCCTACAATGAGCAGTACTTC. Its translation: CASNYTQNSYNEQYF.

CDR3 nucleotide sequence: TGTGCCAGCAGGCAGGGGGCGGCTAGGACCGGGGAGCTGTTTTTT. Amino acids: CASRQGAARTGELFF. The chain carries TRBV27 and TRBJ2-2, with TRBD1 identical over 8 bases. Germline-derived CDR1 and CDR2 are MNHEY and SMNVEV (reference sequence). This CDR3 contains 15 residues. Unmatched junction bases numbered 8, after V lost 6 bases and J lost 5 bases.

This clonotype was detected only a few times. V and J are TRBV6-2 or TRBV6-3 and TRBJ2-3, with 13 positions matching TRBD2. With 4 bases clipped from V and 6 bases from J, the junction kept 1 base outside the gene matches. In germline, CDR1 is MNHEY, CDR2 SVGEGT. The CDR3 spans 14 residues. The CDR3 protein is CASSWTSGSDTQYF. CDR3 nucleotide sequence: TGTGCCAGCAGTTGGACTAGCGGGAGCGATACGCAGTATTTT.

The table lists this clonotype with a few counts. CDR3 sequence (DNA): TGCAGTGCTGGGGGACTAGCGGGAGACCACGAGCAGTACTTC. Translating gives CSAGGLAGDHEQYF. The V call is TRBV20-1, the J call TRBJ2-7; 14 bases map to TRBD2. The CDR3 sequence is 14 residues long. V was pared by 5 bases and J by 5 bases, with 5 bases of the junction left unmatched. Germline loops: CDR1 DFQATT, CDR2 SNEGSKA (reference sequence).

This chain connects TRBV12-3 or TRBV12-4 to TRBJ2-1; 7 positions match TRBD1. This CDR3 has 14 residues. The junction had 0 bases not matched to a gene; V was cut back by 2 bases and J by 2 bases. This CDR3 reads CASSLQGAYNEQFF. CDR3 in DNA: TGTGCCAGCAGTTTACAGGGGGCCTACAATGAGCAGTTCTTC.

CDR3 sequence (DNA): TGCGCCAGCGCCAAGGGGGACGGCATCTCCTACAATGAGCAGTTCTTC. It translates to CASAKGDGISYNEQFF. The gene calls are TRBV5-1 and TRBJ2-1; D perhaps matches TRBD1 (6 bases). The CDR3 length is 16 residues. Germline-derived CDR1 and CDR2 are SGHRS and YFSETQ. V lost 7 bases and J lost 0, with 17 bases in between. Full variable domain (missing parts from reference TRBV5-1 and TRBJ2-1): KAGVTQTPRYLIKTRGQQVTLSCSPISGHRSVSWYQQTPGQGLQFLFEYFSETQRNKGNFPGRFSGRQFSNSRSEMNVSTLELGDSALYLCASAKGDGISYNEQFFGPGTRLTVL.

This clonotype has a handful of counts. V usage is TRBV7-3 and J usage is TRBJ2-1; 7 bases are a match to TRBD1. CDR3 size: 17 residues. Trimming cost V 5 bases and J 4 bases; bases outside gene matches: 14. Germline V gives CDR1 SGHTA, CDR2 FQGTGA. CDR3 nucleotides: TGTGCCAGCAGCCCACAAACCCACAGGGGCGTATACAATGAGCAGTTCTTC. Amino acid sequence: CASSPQTHRGVYNEQFF.

The chain has TRBV12-3 or TRBV12-4 and TRBJ2-1, with TRBD2 as a possible D gene (5 bases). The CDR3 runs 12 residues. V shed 3 bases and J shed 12 bases, with 12 bases lying between them. DNA of the CDR3: TGTGCCAGCAGTTTTGGAGGACTGGGGCAGTTCTTC. This codes for CASSFGGLGQFF.

CDR3 nucleotide sequence: TGTGCCATCAGCCTGACCGACTCCTACAATGAGCAGTTCTTC. It codes for CAISLTDSYNEQFF. The chain uses TRBV10-3 and TRBJ2-1; D is unresolved. Germline V gene lookup returns CDR1 ENHRY and CDR2 SYGVKD. The CDR3 contains 14 residues. V was trimmed by 6 bases and J by 0 bases, leaving 9 bases between them.

The chain uses TRBV6-6 and TRBJ2-7; D is uncertain. Per the germline V gene, CDR1 is MNHNY and CDR2 is SVGAGI (reference sequence). This CDR3 is 15 amino acids long. V was cut by 6 bases and J by 1 base, with 16 bases left in between. This CDR3 is CASSPPGMFSYEQYF. CDR3 sequence (DNA): TGTGCCAGCAGCCCCCCCGGTATGTTTTCCTACGAGCAGTACTTC.

Concerning this clonotype: A clone one base away is much larger, so this may be a read error. This chain joins TRBV29-1 and TRBJ2-7; D uncertain. The CDR3 loop spans 12 amino acids. The germline V gene encodes CDR1 SQVTM and CDR2 ANQGSEA. For the CDR3, the DNA is TGCTGCGCCGGCCTAGGCTCCTACGAGCAGTACTTC. Translation: CCAGLGSYEQYF.

The gene calls are TRBV2 and TRBJ1-5, with 8 bases identical to TRBD1. The J segment lost 6 bases and the V segment lost 4 bases, leaving 5 bases of the junction unmatched. CDR1 is SNHLY, CDR2 FYNNEI, per germline. The CDR3 spans 14 residues. The CDR3 DNA sequence: TGTGCCAGCAGTGGACAGGGGAGAAGTCAGCCCCAGCATTTT. This translates into CASSGQGRSQPQHF.

This clonotype was detected only once. The gene calls are TRBV9 and TRBJ2-1; D call uncertain. CDR3 length: 16 residues. The ends were cut back, 3 bases at V and 0 bases at J, with 13 bases in the middle. CDR1 is SGDLS and CDR2 is YYNGEE in the germline V gene. The CDR3 bases are TGTGCCAGCAGCGCCATGGAAAGAGCCTCCTACAATGAGCAGTTCTTC. This translates into CASSAMERASYNEQFF. Full variable domain (remainder filled in from reference TRBV9 and TRBJ2-1): DSGVTQTPKHLITATGQRVTLRCSPRSGDLSVYWYQQSLDQGLQFLIQYYNGEERAKGNILERFSAQQFPDLHSELNLSSLELGDSALYFCASSAMERASYNEQFFGPGTRLTVL.

The J gene is TRBJ1-4, the V gene TRBV20-1; D is possibly TRBD1 (5 bases). Germline values: CDR1 DFQATT, CDR2 SNEGSKA (reference sequence). This CDR3 region has 13 residues. V was trimmed by 5 bases and J by 2 bases, leaving 9 bases between them. Here the CDR3 reads CSALQETNEKLFF. The CDR3 region has the DNA TGCAGTGCTTTACAGGAGACTAATGAAAAACTGTTTTTT.

J is TRBJ2-7 and V is TRBV29-1; D is possibly TRBD1 (6 bases). CDR1 is SQVTM, CDR2 ANQGSEA, per germline. V was trimmed by 0 bases and J by 1 base, leaving 10 bases between them. The CDR3 loop spans 14 amino acids. Here the CDR3 DNA reads TGCAGCGTTGAAGATCAAGGGACATCCTACGAGCAGTACTTC. Its translation: CSVEDQGTSYEQYF.